This T cell receptor (beta chain) emerged from a study of regulatory T cells in long-lasting Graves disease. Study-wide results and limits: For persistent Graves' patients, TCR diversity was lower than for newly diagnosed ones.

This clonotype came up many times. The target antigen is unknown. Per germline, CDR1 SGHAT and CDR2 FQNNGV. This CDR3 is built from 15 residues. V lost 0 bases and J lost 1, with 9 bases in between. The time point was: newly diagnosed GD, antithyroid drugs for less than 3 months. Extracted RNA from PBMCs served as the source of the TCR library. To make TCR beta libraries, researchers used iRepertoire HTBI primers and Arm-PCR of CDR3 regions. TCRdb itself ran the multiplex PCR reads through MiXCR, one entry per CDR3 protein. This sample has roughly 360,000 distinct CDR3 sequences; roughly 12% occur once, and the top ten carry about 20%. The same sample was also studied in work on T cells in Graves' hyperthyroidism and ophthalmopathy. That source reports: The authors deemed Graves' hyperthyroidism stable absent ophthalmopathy progression within 18 months. The hyperthyroidism was newly diagnosed and had lasted under 2 months; the patients were aged 18 to 65. Lactation, pregnancy, other autoimmune disease or uncontrolled infection led to exclusion of patients.

The source is a woman in her late teens or twenties with Graves disease. This sample comprised peripheral blood mononuclear cells (PBMCs), obtained at new diagnosis, from a patient treated with antithyroid drugs. V is TRBV11-2 and J is TRBJ1-1; D remains ambiguous. CDR3 nucleotide sequence: TGTGCCAGCAGCTTAGACCGGCGGAGGAACACTGAAGCTTTCTTT. It translates to CASSLDRRRNTEAFF.